This T cell receptor beta chain comes out of a study of cytotoxic CD8 clonotypes in ibrutinib-treated CLL. CDR3 length equals 13 residues. Germline V lookup: CDR1 SGHDT, CDR2 YYEEEE. The trim removed 0 bases at V and 9 bases at J, leaving 6 bases unmatched. Profiling relied on immunoSEQ multiplex PCR, and the TCRdb table lists in-frame clones only, not all of them. The sample yields some 300,000 clones, about 80% seen once. The sample holds one count of this clone. The specimen comprised PBMCs, sampled before ibrutinib treatment. The receptor comes from a human donor with chronic lymphocytic leukemia. The chain recombines TRBV5-6 with TRBJ2-7, with 7 bases identical to TRBD1. This chain's CDR3 is CASSLDRGSAQYF. CDR3 coding DNA: TGTGCCAGCAGCTTGGACAGGGGATCAGCGCAGTACTTC.